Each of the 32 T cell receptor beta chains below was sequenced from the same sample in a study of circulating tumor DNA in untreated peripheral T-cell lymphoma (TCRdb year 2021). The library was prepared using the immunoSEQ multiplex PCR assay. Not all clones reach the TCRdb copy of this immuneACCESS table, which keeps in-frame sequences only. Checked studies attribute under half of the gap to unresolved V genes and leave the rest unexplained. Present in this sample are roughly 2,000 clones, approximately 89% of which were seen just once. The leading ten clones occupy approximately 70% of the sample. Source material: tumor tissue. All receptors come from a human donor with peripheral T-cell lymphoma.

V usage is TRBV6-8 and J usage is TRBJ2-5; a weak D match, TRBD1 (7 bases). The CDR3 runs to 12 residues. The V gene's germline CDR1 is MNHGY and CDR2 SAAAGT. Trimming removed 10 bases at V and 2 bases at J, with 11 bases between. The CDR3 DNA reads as TGTGCCATCGGGGGACAGCAAGAGACCCAGTACTTC. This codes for CAIGGQQETQYF.

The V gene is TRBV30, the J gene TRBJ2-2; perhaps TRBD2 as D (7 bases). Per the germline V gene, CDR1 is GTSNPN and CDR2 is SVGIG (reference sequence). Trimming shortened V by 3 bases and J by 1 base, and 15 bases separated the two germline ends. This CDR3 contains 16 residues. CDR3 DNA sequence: TGTGCCTGGAGGTCCCGCGGGGGACAGAACACCGGGGAGCTGTTTTTT. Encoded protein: CAWRSRGGQNTGELFF.

The CDR3 DNA reads TGCAGCGTGGAAAGCGGACATCAGAACACTGAAGCTTTCTTT. Amino acid sequence: CSVESGHQNTEAFF. The rearrangement links TRBV29-1 to TRBJ1-1, with D possibly being TRBD1 (5 bases). The V end lost 6 bases, the J end lost 1 base, and 15 bases lay between the germline ends. The CDR3 is 14 amino acids. CDR1 and CDR2 (germline): SQVTM, ANQGSEA.

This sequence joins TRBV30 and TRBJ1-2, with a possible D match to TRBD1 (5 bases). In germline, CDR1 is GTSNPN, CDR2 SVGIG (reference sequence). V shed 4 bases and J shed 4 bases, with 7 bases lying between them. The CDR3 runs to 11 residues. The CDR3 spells CAWTGGYGYTF. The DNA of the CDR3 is TGTGCCTGGACTGGGGGCTATGGCTACACCTTC.

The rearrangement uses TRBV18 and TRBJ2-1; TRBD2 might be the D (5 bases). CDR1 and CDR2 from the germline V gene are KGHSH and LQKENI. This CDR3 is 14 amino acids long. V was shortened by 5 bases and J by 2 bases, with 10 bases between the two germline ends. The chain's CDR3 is CASSERPPYNEQFF. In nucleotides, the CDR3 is TGTGCCAGCTCAGAGCGGCCCCCCTACAATGAGCAGTTCTTC.

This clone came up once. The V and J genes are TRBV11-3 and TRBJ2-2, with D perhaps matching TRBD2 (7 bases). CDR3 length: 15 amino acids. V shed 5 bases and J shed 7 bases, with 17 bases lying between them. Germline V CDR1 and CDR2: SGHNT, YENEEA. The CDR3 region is CASSPRGAGIGELFF. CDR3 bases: TGTGCCAGCAGCCCACGGGGGGCGGGCATCGGGGAGCTGTTTTTT.

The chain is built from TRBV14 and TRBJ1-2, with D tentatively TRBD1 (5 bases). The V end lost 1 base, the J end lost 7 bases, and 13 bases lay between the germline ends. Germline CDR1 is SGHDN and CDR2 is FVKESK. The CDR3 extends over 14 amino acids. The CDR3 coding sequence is TGTGCCAGCAGCCAAGTTGAAGGGGCCGGTGGCTACACCTTC. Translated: CASSQVEGAGGYTF. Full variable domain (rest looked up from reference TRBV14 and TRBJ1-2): EAGVTQFPSHSVIEKGQTVTLRCDPISGHDNLYWYRRVMGKEIKFLLHFVKESKQDESGMPNNRFLAERTGGTYSTLKVQPAELEDSGVYFCASSQVEGAGGYTFGSGTRLTVV.

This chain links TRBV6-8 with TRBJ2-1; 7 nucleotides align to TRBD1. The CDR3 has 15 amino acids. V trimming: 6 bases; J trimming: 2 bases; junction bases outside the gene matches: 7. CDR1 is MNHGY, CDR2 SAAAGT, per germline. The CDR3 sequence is CASSPTGTAYNEQFF. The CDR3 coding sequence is TGTGCCAGCAGCCCAACCGGGACAGCCTACAATGAGCAGTTCTTC.

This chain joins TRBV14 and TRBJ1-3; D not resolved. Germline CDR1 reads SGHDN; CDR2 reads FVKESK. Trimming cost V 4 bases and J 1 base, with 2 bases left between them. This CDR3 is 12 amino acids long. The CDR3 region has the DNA TGTGCCAGCAGCCCGTCTGGAAACACCATATATTTT. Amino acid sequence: CASSPSGNTIYF.

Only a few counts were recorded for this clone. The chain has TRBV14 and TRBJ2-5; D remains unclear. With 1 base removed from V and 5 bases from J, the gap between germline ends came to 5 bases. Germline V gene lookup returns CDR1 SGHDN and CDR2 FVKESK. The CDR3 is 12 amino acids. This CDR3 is CASSQVGETQYF. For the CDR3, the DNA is TGTGCCAGCAGCCAAGTAGGGGAGACCCAGTACTTC.

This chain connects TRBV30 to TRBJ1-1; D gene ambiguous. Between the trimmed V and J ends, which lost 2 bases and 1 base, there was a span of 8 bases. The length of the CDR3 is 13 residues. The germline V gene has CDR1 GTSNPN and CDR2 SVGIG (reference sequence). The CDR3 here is CAWSRMTNTEAFF. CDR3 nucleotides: TGTGCCTGGAGTCGCATGACGAACACTGAAGCTTTCTTT.

This CDR3 is CASSQVSLGFADTGELFF. The CDR3 region has the DNA TGCGCCAGCAGCCAAGTTTCGCTGGGATTTGCGGACACCGGGGAGCTGTTTTTT. The V gene is TRBV23-1, the J gene TRBJ2-2; D unclear. TRBV23-1 is an ORF; its function is uncertain. CDR3 length equals 18 residues. V was clipped by 6 bases and J by 3 bases, with 23 bases between them.

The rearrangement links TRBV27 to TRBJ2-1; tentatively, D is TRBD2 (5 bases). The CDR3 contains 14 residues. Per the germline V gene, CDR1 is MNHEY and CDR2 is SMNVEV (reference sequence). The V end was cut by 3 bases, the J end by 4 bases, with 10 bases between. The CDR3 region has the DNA TGTGCCAGCAGTTTGGGAGCTGGATACAATGAGCAGTTCTTC. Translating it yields CASSLGAGYNEQFF.

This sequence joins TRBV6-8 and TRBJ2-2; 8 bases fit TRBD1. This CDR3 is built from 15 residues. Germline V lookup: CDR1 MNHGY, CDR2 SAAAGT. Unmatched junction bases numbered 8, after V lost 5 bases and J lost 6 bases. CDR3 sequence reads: CASSRGQGRAGELFF. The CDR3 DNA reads TGTGCCAGCAGTCGCGGACAGGGAAGGGCCGGGGAGCTGTTTTTT.

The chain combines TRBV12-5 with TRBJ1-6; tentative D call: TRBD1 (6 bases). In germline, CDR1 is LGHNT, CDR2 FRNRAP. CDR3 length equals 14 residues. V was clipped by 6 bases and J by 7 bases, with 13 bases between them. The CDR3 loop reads CASGPGTTNSPLHF. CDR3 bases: TGTGCTAGTGGCCCCGGGACAACAAATTCACCCCTCCACTTT.

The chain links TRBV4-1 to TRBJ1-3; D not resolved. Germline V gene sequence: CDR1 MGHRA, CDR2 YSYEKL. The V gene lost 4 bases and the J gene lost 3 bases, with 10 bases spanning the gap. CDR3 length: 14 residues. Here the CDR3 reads CASSPAGVGNTIYF. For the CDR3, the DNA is TGCGCCAGCAGCCCTGCCGGTGTTGGAAACACCATATATTTT.

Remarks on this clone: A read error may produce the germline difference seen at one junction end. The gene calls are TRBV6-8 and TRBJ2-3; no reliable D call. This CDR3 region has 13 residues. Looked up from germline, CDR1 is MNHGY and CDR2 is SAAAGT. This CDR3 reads CASSDSDTDTQYF. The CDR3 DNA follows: TGTGCCAGCAGTGACTCAGACACAGATACGCAGTATTTT.

CDR3 DNA sequence: TGTGCCTGGAGTAGAACAGGGACTGAAAAACTGTTTTTT. It translates to CAWSRTGTEKLFF. This chain links TRBV30 with TRBJ1-4; TRBD1 is a possible D gene (6 bases). Germline values: CDR1 GTSNPN, CDR2 SVGIG (reference sequence). Trimming cost V 2 bases and J 7 bases, with 11 bases left between them. The CDR3 runs 13 residues. The variable domain in full, with the rest retrieved from reference TRBV30 and TRBJ1-4, is SQTIHQWPATLVQPVGSPLSLECTVEGTSNPNLYWYRQAAGRGLQLLFYSVGIGQISSEVPQNLSASRPQDRQFILSSKKLLLSDSGFYLCAWSRTGTEKLFFGSGTQLSVL.

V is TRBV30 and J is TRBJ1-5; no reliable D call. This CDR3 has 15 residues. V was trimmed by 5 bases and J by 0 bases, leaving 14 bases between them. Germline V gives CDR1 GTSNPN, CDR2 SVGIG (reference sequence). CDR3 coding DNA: TGTGCCTGGGGGCTGGGCAGTTTTAGCAATCAGCCCCAGCATTTT. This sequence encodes CAWGLGSFSNQPQHF.

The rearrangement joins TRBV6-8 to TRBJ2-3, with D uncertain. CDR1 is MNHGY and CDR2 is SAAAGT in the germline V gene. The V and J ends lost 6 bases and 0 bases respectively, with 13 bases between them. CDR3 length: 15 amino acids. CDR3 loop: CASSILGTSTDTQYF. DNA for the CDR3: TGTGCCAGCAGCATTCTAGGAACTAGCACAGATACGCAGTATTTT.

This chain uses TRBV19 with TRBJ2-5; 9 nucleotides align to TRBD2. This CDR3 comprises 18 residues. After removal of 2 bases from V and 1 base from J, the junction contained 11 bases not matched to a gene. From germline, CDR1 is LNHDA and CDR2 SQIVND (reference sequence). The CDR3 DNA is TGTGCCAGTAGTATACGGGGTCTAGCGGGGCGAAGCCAAGAGACCCAGTACTTC. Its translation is CASSIRGLAGRSQETQYF.

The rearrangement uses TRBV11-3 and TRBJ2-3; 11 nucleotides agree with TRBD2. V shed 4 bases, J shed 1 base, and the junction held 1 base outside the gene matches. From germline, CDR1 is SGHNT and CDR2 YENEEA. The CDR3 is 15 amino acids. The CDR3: CASSSGLAGTDTQYF. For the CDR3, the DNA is TGTGCCAGCAGCTCGGGACTAGCGGGCACAGATACGCAGTATTTT.

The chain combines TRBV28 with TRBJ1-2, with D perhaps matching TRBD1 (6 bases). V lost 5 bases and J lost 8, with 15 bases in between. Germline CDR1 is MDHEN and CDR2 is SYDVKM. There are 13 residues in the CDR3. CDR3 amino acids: CASSQRGRVGYTF. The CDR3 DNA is TGTGCCAGCAGTCAAAGGGGGAGGGTGGGCTACACCTTC.

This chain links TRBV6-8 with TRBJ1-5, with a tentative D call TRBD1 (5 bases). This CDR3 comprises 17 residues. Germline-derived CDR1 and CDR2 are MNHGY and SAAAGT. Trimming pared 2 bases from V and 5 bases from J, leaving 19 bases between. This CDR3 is CASSYRREGSPYQPQHF. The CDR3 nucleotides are TGTGCCAGCAGTTACCGAAGAGAGGGGTCCCCCTATCAGCCCCAGCATTTT.

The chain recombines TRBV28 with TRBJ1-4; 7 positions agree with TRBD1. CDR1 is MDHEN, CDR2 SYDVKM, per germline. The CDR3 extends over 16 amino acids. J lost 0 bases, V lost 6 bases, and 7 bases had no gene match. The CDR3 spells CASRPTGAATNEKLFF. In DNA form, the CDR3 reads TGTGCCAGCAGACCTACAGGGGCCGCAACTAATGAAAAACTGTTTTTT.

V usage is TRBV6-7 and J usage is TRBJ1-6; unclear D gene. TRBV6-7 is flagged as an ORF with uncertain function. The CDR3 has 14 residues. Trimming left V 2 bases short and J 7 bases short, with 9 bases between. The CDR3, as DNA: TGTGCCAGCAGTTACGGGATACTAAATTCACCCCTCCACTTT. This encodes CASSYGILNSPLHF.

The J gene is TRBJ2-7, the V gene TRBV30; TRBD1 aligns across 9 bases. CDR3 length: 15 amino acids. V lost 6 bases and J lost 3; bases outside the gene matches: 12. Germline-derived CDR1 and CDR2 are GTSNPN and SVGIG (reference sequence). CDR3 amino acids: CACILPGQGYYEQYF. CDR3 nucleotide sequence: TGTGCCTGCATCCTCCCGGGACAGGGATACTACGAGCAGTACTTC.

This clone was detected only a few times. The CDR3 here is CASSSQGTGGEYF. CDR3 in DNA: TGTGCCAGCAGTTCCCAAGGGACAGGGGGCGAGTACTTC. The V and J genes are TRBV6-8 and TRBJ2-7, with 12 nucleotides matching TRBD1. CDR3 length equals 13 residues. Germline CDR1 is MNHGY and CDR2 is SAAAGT. J was trimmed by 11 bases and V by 4 bases; bases with no gene match: 6.

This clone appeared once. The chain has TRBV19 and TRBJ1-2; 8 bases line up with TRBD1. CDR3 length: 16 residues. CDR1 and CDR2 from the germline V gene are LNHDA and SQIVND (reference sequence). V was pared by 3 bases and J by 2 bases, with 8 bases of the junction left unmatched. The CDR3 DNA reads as TGTGCCAGTAGTATGGGCCAGGGGGCGCTGAACTATGGCTACACCTTC. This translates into CASSMGQGALNYGYTF.

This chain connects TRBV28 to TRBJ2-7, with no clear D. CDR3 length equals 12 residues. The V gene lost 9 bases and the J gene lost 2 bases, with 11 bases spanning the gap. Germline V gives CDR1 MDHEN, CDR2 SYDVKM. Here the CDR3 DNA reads TGTGCCAGTAAGACAACGACCTACGAGCAGTACTTC. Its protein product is CASKTTTYEQYF.

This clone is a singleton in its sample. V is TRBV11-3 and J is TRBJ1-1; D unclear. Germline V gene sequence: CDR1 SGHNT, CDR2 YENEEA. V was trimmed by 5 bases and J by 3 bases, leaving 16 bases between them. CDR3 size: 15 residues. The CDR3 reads CASSQRTHLDTEAFF. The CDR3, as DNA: TGTGCCAGCAGCCAACGGACTCACCTGGACACTGAAGCTTTCTTT.

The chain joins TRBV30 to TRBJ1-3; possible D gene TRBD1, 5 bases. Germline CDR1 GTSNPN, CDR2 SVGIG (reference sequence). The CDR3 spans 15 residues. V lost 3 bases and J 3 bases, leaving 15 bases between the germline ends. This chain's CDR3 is CAWRPTGTRGNTIYF. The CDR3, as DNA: TGTGCCTGGAGACCGACCGGGACTCGTGGAAACACCATATATTTT.